This T cell receptor beta chain was sequenced during a study of technical replicates of blood from a few donors. The protocol was immunoSEQ multiplex PCR, while the TCRdb copy is restricted to in-frame clones and leaves out a portion. This sample has some 87,000 clones; roughly 97% occur once, and the top ten carry approximately 0.2%. This clone was detected a few times. The specimen sequenced was T cells isolated from PBMCs. This clonotype was obtained from a human donor in good health.

CDR3 coding DNA: TGTGCCAGCAGCGATCGGGGGAACACTGAAGCTTTCTTT. It specifies CASSDRGNTEAFF. The chain is built from TRBV4-2 and TRBJ1-1; D is unresolved. This CDR3 has 13 residues. Germline-derived CDR1 and CDR2 are LGHNA and YNFKEQ. V gave up 5 bases and J gave up 1 base, with 8 bases separating them.